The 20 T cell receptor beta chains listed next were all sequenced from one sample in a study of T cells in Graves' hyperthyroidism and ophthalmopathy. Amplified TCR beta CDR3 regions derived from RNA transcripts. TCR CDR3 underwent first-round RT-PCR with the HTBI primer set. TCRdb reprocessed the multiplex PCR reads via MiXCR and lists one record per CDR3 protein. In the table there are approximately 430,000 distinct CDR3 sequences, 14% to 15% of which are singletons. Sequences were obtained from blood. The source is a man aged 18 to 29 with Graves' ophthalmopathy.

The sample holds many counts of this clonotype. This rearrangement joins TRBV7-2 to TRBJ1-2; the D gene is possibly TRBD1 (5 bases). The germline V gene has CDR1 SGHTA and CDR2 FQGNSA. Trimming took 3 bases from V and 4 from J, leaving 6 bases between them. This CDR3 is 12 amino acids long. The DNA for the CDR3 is TGTGCCAGCAGCTTTGACAGCTATGGCTACACCTTC. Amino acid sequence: CASSFDSYGYTF.

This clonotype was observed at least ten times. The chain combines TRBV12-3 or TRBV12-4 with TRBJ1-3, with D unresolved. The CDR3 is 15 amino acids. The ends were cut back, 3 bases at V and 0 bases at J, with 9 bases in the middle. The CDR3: CASSFTVYSGNTIYF. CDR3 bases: TGTGCCAGCAGTTTTACAGTTTACTCTGGAAACACCATATATTTT.

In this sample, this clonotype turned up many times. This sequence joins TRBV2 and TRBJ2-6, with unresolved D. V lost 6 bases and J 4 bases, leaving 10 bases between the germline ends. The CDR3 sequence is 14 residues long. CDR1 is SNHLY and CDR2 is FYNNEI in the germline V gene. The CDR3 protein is CASRSEVGANVLTF. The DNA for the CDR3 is TGTGCCAGCAGGTCCGAAGTCGGGGCCAACGTCCTGACTTTC.

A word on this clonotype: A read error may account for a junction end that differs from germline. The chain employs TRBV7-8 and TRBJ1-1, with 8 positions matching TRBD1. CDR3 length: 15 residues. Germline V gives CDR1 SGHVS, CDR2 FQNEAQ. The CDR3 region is CASSLDVGQGGEASF. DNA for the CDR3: TGTGCCAGCAGCTTAGACGTCGGACAGGGTGGTGAAGCTTCCTTT.

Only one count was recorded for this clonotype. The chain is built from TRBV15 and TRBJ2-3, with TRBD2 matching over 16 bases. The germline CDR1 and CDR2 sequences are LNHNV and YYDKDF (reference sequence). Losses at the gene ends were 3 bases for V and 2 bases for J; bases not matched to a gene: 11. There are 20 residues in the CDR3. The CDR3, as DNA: TGTGCCACCAGCAGTGATCCGGGACTAGCGGGAGGGCTCCACACAGATACGCAGTATTTT. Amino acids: CATSSDPGLAGGLHTDTQYF.

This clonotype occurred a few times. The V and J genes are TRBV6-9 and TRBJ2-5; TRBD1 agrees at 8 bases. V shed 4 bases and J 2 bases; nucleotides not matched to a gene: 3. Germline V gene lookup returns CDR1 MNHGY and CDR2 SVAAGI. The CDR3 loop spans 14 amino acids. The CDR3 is CASSFHRGQETQYF. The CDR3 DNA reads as TGTGCCAGCAGTTTCCACAGGGGGCAAGAGACCCAGTACTTC.

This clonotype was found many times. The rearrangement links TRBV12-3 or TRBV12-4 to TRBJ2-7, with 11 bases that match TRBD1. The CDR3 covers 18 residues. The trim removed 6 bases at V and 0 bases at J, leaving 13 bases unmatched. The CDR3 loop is CASSSSPGQGVASYEQYF. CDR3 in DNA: TGTGCCAGCAGCTCTAGCCCGGGACAGGGGGTCGCCTCCTACGAGCAGTACTTC.

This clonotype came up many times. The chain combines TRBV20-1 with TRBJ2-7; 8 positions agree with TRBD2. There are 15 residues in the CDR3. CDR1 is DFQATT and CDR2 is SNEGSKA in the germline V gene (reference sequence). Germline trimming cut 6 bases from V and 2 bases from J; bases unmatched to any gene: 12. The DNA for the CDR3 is TGCAGTGCATCATCCGGCGGGAGGTTGACCTACGAGCAGTACTTC. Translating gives CSASSGGRLTYEQYF.

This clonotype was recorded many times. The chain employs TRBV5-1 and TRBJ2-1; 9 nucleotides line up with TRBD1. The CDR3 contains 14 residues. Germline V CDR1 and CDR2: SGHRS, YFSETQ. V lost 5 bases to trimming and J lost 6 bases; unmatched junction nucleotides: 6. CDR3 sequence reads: CASRSTGGPNEQFF. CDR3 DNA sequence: TGCGCCAGCAGGAGTACAGGGGGCCCCAATGAGCAGTTCTTC.

In DNA, the CDR3 is TGTGCTAGTGGAGAGGACAGGGGGGACACAGATACGCAGTATTTT. Its translation is CASGEDRGDTDTQYF. The chain is built from TRBV12-5 and TRBJ2-3, with 10 nucleotides matching TRBD1. V was clipped by 6 bases and J by 2 bases; unmatched bases: 5. Germline V gene data show CDR1 as LGHNT and CDR2 as FRNRAP. This CDR3 comprises 15 residues.

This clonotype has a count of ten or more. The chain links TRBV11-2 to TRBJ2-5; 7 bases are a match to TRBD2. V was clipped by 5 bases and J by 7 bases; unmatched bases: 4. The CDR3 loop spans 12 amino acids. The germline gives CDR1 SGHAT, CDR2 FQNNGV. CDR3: CASSGLDGTQYF. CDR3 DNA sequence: TGTGCCAGCAGCGGACTAGACGGGACCCAGTACTTC.

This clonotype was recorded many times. The CDR3 region has the DNA TGTGCCAGCTCCTCTAGGAGGCCCTCGGGACAAGAGACCCAGTACTTC. Translation gives CASSSRRPSGQETQYF. This chain connects TRBV28 to TRBJ2-5; a possible D gene is TRBD2 (5 bases). Germline V gene data show CDR1 as MDHEN and CDR2 as SYDVKM. Trimming left V 8 bases short and J 2 bases short, with 21 bases between. The CDR3 spans 16 residues.

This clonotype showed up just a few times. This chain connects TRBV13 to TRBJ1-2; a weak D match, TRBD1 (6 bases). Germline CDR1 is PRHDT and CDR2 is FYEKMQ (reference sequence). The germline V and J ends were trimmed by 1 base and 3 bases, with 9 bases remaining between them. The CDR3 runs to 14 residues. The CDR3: CASSLDREDYGYTF. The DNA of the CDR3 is TGTGCCAGCAGCTTAGACAGGGAAGACTATGGCTACACCTTC.

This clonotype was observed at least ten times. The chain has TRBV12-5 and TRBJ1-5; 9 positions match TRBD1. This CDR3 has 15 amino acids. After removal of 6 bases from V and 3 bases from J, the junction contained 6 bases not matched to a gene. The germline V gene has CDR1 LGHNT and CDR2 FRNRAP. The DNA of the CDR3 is TGTGCTAGTGGAACGGGACAGGGACACAATCAGCCCCAGCATTTT. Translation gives CASGTGQGHNQPQHF.

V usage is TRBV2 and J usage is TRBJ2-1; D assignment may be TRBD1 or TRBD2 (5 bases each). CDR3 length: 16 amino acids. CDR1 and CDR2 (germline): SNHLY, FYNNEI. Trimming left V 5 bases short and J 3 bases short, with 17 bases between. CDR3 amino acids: CASSQGPLTFYNEQFF. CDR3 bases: TGTGCCAGCAGTCAGGGACCCCTGACCTTCTACAATGAGCAGTTCTTC.

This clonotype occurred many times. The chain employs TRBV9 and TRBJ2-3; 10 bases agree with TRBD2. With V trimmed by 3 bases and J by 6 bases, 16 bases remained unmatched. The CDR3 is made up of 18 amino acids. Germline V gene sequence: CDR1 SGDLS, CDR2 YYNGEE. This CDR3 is CASSAEGQRGGLGDTQYF. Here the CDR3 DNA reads TGTGCCAGCAGCGCAGAGGGCCAGCGGGGGGGCCTCGGGGATACGCAGTATTTT.

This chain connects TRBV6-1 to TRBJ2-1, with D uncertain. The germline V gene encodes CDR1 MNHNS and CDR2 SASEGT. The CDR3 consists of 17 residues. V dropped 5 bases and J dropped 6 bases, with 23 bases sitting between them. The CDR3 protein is CASSSLGSGPQSNEQFF. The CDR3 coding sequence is TGTGCCAGCAGTTCTCTCGGTTCCGGGCCCCAGTCCAATGAGCAGTTCTTC.

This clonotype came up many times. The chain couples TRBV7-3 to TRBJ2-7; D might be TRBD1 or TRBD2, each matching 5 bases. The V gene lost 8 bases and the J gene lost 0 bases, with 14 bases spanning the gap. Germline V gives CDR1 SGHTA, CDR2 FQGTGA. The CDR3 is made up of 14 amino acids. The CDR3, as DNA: TGTGCCAGCCGACGCCGGGACCTCTCCTACGAGCAGTACTTC. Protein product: CASRRRDLSYEQYF.

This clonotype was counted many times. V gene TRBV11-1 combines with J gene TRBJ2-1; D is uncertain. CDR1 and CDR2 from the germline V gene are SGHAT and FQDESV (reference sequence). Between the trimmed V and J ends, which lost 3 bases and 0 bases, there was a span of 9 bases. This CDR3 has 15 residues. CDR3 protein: CASSFGGNSYNEQFF. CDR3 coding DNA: TGTGCCAGCAGCTTCGGCGGCAACTCCTACAATGAGCAGTTCTTC.

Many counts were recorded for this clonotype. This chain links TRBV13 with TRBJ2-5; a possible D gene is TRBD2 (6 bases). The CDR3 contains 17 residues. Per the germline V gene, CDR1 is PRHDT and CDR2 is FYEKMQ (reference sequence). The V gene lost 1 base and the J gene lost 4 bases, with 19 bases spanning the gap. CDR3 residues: CASSLVSQGGLGETQYF. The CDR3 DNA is TGTGCCAGCAGCTTAGTTTCTCAGGGAGGCCTTGGAGAGACCCAGTACTTC.